This TCR beta chain derives from a study of T cell repertoires in cytomegalovirus infection. About the study: Well-studied HLA-B-restricted epitopes and recently identified HLA-C-restricted epitopes of CMV were both used in the study. Shared public TCR beta signatures pointed to both CMV infection and a matching HLA type.

MiXCR, run by TCRdb on the reads, gives a single entry per CDR3 protein. The table records roughly 860,000 distinct CDR3 sequences, approximately 30% of them present only once. Study-wide points: CMV carriers with the relevant HLA were identified by cumulative public TCR beta family frequency. Ex vivo responses were dominated by HLA-C-restricted CMV-specific TCR beta clonotypes.

V dropped 0 bases and J dropped 3 bases, with 3 bases sitting between them. The CDR3 extends over 13 amino acids. CDR1 and CDR2 (germline): SGHVT, SQSDAQ. Only one count was recorded for this clonotype. What it binds is unknown. The chain combines TRBV7-4 with TRBJ2-4; unclear D gene. This TCR was recovered from a human donor in good health (CMV status not recorded). Some clones in this sample may be carry-over from other donors' samples. Material: cultured CD8+ T cells from PBMCs, obtained from culture after CMV antigen stimulation. CDR3 residues: CASSLAYKNIQYF. The CDR3 DNA follows: TGTGCCAGCAGCTTAGCTTACAAAAACATTCAGTACTTC.